A single sample is the source of the 23 T cell receptor beta chains below, sequenced in a study of blood T cell repertoires in COVID-19. The method was immunoSEQ multiplex PCR; TCRdb's version includes in-frame clones alone and lacks a portion of them. The sample comprises more than 200,000 clones, about nine tenths of which are singletons, and around 0.7% rests with the top ten. Source material: peripheral blood. The receptor set was obtained from a man aged 35 to 55 with acute or convalescent COVID-19.

The gene calls are TRBV4-3 and TRBJ2-5; D might be TRBD1 (6 bases). There are 18 residues in the CDR3. The germline V gene has CDR1 LGHNA and CDR2 YSLEER. The V end lost 0 bases, the J end lost 0 bases, and 17 bases lay between the germline ends. CDR3 loop: CASSQDRTTGPYQETQYF. DNA of the CDR3: TGCGCCAGCAGCCAAGACCGGACGACAGGCCCGTACCAAGAGACCCAGTACTTC.

The chain couples TRBV4-2 to TRBJ2-5; TRBD2 aligns across 8 bases. CDR1 LGHNA and CDR2 YNFKEQ come from the germline V gene. The V gene end was trimmed by 0 bases and the J gene end by 4 bases; junction bases not matched to a gene: 10. This CDR3 has 17 amino acids. The CDR3 DNA sequence: TGTGCCAGCAGCCAAGATTCGGGAGGGGGGGGAAGAGAGACCCAGTACTTC. Translated: CASSQDSGGGGRETQYF.

The J gene is TRBJ2-7, the V gene TRBV28; 12 nucleotides line up with TRBD1. The CDR3 covers 19 residues. Germline CDR1 MDHEN, CDR2 SYDVKM. V shed 6 bases and J 1 base; nucleotides not matched to a gene: 16. CDR3 nucleotide sequence: TGTGCCAGCAGCGCTGGGACAGGGGGCGTGGGCGGAATATCCTACGAGCAGTACTTC. The encoded protein is CASSAGTGGVGGISYEQYF.

The chain combines TRBV5-4 with TRBJ2-1, with D maybe TRBD1 (5 bases). Per the germline V gene, CDR1 is SGHNT and CDR2 is YYREEE (reference sequence). The CDR3 is 16 residues long. The V and J ends lost 0 bases and 0 bases respectively, with 10 bases between them. CDR3 loop: CASSLGQDSSYNEQFF. The CDR3 region has the DNA TGTGCCAGCAGCTTGGGGCAAGACAGCTCCTACAATGAGCAGTTCTTC.

The CDR3 region has the DNA TGTGCCAGCAGCCTAGACAGGGGGTTAGCTCGTGGGGCCAACGTCCTGACTTTC. It is translated as CASSLDRGLARGANVLTF. The rearrangement joins TRBV5-5 to TRBJ2-6; 9 bases align to TRBD1. The CDR3 contains 18 residues. The ends lost 4 bases at V and 3 bases at J; junction bases unmatched: 11. Germline CDR1 and CDR2: SGHKS and YYEKEE (reference sequence).

The V and J genes are TRBV24-1 and TRBJ2-1; 8 nucleotides line up with TRBD2. The V gene's germline CDR1 is KGHDR and CDR2 SFDVKD. Unmatched junction bases numbered 10, after V lost 3 bases and J lost 4 bases. CDR3 length: 17 residues. In nucleotides, the CDR3 is TGTGCCACCAGTGATGGTCCCCTGGCGGGAGGATACAATGAGCAGTTCTTC. Translation gives CATSDGPLAGGYNEQFF.

CDR3 nucleotide sequence: TGTGCCAGCAGTTGTCCCGACCGTAAGACAGGGGCGCCAAACACTGAAGCTTTCTTT. This codes for CASSCPDRKTGAPNTEAFF. The chain employs TRBV27 and TRBJ1-1; the match to TRBD1 covers 8 bases. Germline CDR1 MNHEY, CDR2 SMNVEV (reference sequence). V lost 4 bases and J lost 2; bases outside the gene matches: 18. The CDR3 contains 19 residues.

This chain links TRBV30 with TRBJ2-7, with D tentatively TRBD2 (5 bases). Trimming cost V 2 bases and J 3 bases, with 26 bases left between them. There are 18 residues in the CDR3. CDR1 is GTSNPN, CDR2 SVGIG, per germline (reference sequence). DNA of the CDR3: TGTGCCTGGAGTCAGCCTTCCCTTTATAGCGAGAGAAACTACGAGCAGTACTTC. Its protein is CAWSQPSLYSERNYEQYF.

V and J are TRBV5-5 and TRBJ2-1, with TRBD2 matching over 10 bases. CDR3 length: 16 amino acids. Germline V gene sequence: CDR1 SGHKS, CDR2 YYEKEE (reference sequence). The V segment lost 6 bases and the J segment 5 bases; nucleotides outside the gene matches: 11. CDR3 residues: CASNPLAGKLNNEQFF. Written as DNA, the CDR3 is TGTGCCAGCAACCCACTAGCGGGAAAGTTAAACAATGAGCAGTTCTTC.

The table lists this clone with a count of one. The CDR3 protein is CASSVDPGSNQPQHF. The CDR3 region has the DNA TGTGCCAGCAGCGTAGATCCGGGGTCCAATCAGCCCCAGCATTTT. The gene calls are TRBV9 and TRBJ1-5; no clear D gene. Trimming took 0 bases from V and 3 from J, leaving 10 bases between them. Germline V lookup: CDR1 SGDLS, CDR2 YYNGEE. The CDR3 runs 15 residues.

This clone has more than one count but fewer than ten. The chain joins TRBV19 to TRBJ2-7, with TRBD2 matching 7 bases. Looked up from germline, CDR1 is LNHDA and CDR2 is SQIVND (reference sequence). The CDR3 loop spans 14 amino acids. J lost 6 bases, V lost 2 bases, and 7 bases had no gene match. CDR3 amino acids: CASSISWTSREQYF. The CDR3 region has the DNA TGTGCCAGTAGTATATCGTGGACTAGTCGCGAGCAGTACTTC.

This clone was picked up one time. The J gene is TRBJ2-4, the V gene TRBV19, with D perhaps TRBD2 (6 bases). V was clipped by 7 bases and J by 3 bases, with 13 bases between them. This CDR3 has 14 residues. Germline values: CDR1 LNHDA, CDR2 SQIVND (reference sequence). This chain's CDR3 is CASNGGYGKNIQYF. The CDR3 DNA reads TGTGCCAGTAATGGGGGGTATGGCAAAAACATTCAGTACTTC.

The chain joins TRBV19 to TRBJ1-5; D is uncertain. This CDR3 comprises 15 residues. Germline V lookup: CDR1 LNHDA, CDR2 SQIVND (reference sequence). Trimming shortened V by 3 bases and J by 3 bases, and 12 bases separated the two germline ends. The CDR3 bases are TGTGCCAGTAGTATGGCGGTTTTTGTCAATCAGCCCCAGCATTTT. Amino acid sequence: CASSMAVFVNQPQHF.

Here the CDR3 DNA reads TGTGCCAGCAGTTACAGGCCTCAGGGGGTCTATGGCTACACCTTC. This codes for CASSYRPQGVYGYTF. The rearrangement joins TRBV6-5 to TRBJ1-2; 7 bases line up with TRBD1. V dropped 2 bases and J dropped 4; count of bases not matched to a gene: 7. This CDR3 is 15 amino acids long. Germline V gene data show CDR1 as MNHEY and CDR2 as SVGAGI.

V usage is TRBV5-8 and J usage is TRBJ1-3; TRBD1 agrees at 7 bases. CDR3 size: 19 residues. Germline V gene data show CDR1 as SGHTS and CDR2 as YDEGEE. V was clipped by 4 bases and J by 0 bases; unmatched bases: 16. The CDR3 region is CASSRTGRWTTTSGNTIYF. Here the CDR3 DNA reads TGTGCCAGCAGCCGGACAGGCCGATGGACTACCACCTCTGGAAACACCATATATTTT.

This chain links TRBV4-2 with TRBJ2-7, with a weak D call TRBD1 (6 bases). This CDR3 comprises 16 residues. Germline V gene lookup returns CDR1 LGHNA and CDR2 YNFKEQ. The V gene lost 3 bases and the J gene lost 2 bases, with 17 bases spanning the gap. CDR3 DNA sequence: TGTGCCAGCAGCCATCGGGACCGGGACACTACCTACGAGCAGTACTTC. Its protein is CASSHRDRDTTYEQYF.

The rearrangement joins TRBV6-5 to TRBJ1-1; no clear D. This CDR3 comprises 10 residues. Germline V gene data show CDR1 as MNHEY and CDR2 as SVGAGI. V shed 8 bases and J shed 8 bases, with 9 bases lying between them. The CDR3 DNA reads as TGTGCCAGCGAGGGCCTAGAAGCTTTCTTT. Translating gives CASEGLEAFF.

The chain has TRBV5-1 and TRBJ2-5; TRBD2 agrees at 15 bases. The CDR3 consists of 16 residues. Looked up from germline, CDR1 is SGHRS and CDR2 is YFSETQ. Trimming at V came to 4 bases and at J to 3 bases, leaving 4 bases not matched to a gene. The CDR3 region has the DNA TGCGCCAGCAGCCCAGGACTAGCGGGGGGGAAAGAGACCCAGTACTTC. Translating it yields CASSPGLAGGKETQYF.

V gene TRBV29-1 combines with J gene TRBJ2-3, with 9 bases lining up with TRBD1. The V gene's germline CDR1 is SQVTM and CDR2 ANQGSEA. Trimming took 6 bases from V and 2 from J; bases not matched to a gene: 6. This CDR3 has 14 residues. DNA of the CDR3: TGCAGCGTGGAGGACAGGGGTGACACAGATACGCAGTATTTT. This codes for CSVEDRGDTDTQYF.

This chain uses TRBV13 with TRBJ1-2, with 7 bases aligning to TRBD1. The CDR3 contains 13 residues. J lost 2 bases, V lost 5 bases, and 2 bases had no gene match. CDR1 is PRHDT and CDR2 is FYEKMQ in the germline V gene (reference sequence). The CDR3 DNA sequence: TGTGCCAGCAGCACGGGACAGAACTATGGCTACACCTTC. As protein: CASSTGQNYGYTF.

In DNA, the CDR3 is TGCGCCAGCAGCCTCACACCAGCGGGAGGGTTTGGCGTAGTCAATGAGCAGTTCTTC. Amino acid sequence: CASSLTPAGGFGVVNEQFF. The chain uses TRBV4-1 and TRBJ2-1, with 10 bases matching TRBD2. Germline assignment: CDR1 MGHRA and CDR2 YSYEKL. This CDR3 has 19 amino acids. J gave up 6 bases and V 4 bases, and 18 bases lay outside the gene matches.

The V and J genes are TRBV18 and TRBJ2-7, with 12 bases identical to TRBD1. Germline lookup yields CDR1 KGHSH and CDR2 LQKENI. Germline trimming cut 2 bases from V and 2 bases from J; bases unmatched to any gene: 1. The CDR3 extends over 15 amino acids. Here the CDR3 reads CASSPGTGGTYEQYF. In DNA, the CDR3 is TGTGCCAGCTCACCAGGGACAGGGGGCACCTACGAGCAGTACTTC.

The V and J genes are TRBV28 and TRBJ2-5, with 7 bases identical to TRBD1. V was pared by 2 bases and J by 2 bases, with 5 bases of the junction left unmatched. From germline, CDR1 is MDHEN and CDR2 SYDVKM. This CDR3 is 15 amino acids long. CDR3 bases: TGTGCCAGCAGTTTAGTCGGGACAGCTCAAGAGACCCAGTACTTC. It specifies CASSLVGTAQETQYF.